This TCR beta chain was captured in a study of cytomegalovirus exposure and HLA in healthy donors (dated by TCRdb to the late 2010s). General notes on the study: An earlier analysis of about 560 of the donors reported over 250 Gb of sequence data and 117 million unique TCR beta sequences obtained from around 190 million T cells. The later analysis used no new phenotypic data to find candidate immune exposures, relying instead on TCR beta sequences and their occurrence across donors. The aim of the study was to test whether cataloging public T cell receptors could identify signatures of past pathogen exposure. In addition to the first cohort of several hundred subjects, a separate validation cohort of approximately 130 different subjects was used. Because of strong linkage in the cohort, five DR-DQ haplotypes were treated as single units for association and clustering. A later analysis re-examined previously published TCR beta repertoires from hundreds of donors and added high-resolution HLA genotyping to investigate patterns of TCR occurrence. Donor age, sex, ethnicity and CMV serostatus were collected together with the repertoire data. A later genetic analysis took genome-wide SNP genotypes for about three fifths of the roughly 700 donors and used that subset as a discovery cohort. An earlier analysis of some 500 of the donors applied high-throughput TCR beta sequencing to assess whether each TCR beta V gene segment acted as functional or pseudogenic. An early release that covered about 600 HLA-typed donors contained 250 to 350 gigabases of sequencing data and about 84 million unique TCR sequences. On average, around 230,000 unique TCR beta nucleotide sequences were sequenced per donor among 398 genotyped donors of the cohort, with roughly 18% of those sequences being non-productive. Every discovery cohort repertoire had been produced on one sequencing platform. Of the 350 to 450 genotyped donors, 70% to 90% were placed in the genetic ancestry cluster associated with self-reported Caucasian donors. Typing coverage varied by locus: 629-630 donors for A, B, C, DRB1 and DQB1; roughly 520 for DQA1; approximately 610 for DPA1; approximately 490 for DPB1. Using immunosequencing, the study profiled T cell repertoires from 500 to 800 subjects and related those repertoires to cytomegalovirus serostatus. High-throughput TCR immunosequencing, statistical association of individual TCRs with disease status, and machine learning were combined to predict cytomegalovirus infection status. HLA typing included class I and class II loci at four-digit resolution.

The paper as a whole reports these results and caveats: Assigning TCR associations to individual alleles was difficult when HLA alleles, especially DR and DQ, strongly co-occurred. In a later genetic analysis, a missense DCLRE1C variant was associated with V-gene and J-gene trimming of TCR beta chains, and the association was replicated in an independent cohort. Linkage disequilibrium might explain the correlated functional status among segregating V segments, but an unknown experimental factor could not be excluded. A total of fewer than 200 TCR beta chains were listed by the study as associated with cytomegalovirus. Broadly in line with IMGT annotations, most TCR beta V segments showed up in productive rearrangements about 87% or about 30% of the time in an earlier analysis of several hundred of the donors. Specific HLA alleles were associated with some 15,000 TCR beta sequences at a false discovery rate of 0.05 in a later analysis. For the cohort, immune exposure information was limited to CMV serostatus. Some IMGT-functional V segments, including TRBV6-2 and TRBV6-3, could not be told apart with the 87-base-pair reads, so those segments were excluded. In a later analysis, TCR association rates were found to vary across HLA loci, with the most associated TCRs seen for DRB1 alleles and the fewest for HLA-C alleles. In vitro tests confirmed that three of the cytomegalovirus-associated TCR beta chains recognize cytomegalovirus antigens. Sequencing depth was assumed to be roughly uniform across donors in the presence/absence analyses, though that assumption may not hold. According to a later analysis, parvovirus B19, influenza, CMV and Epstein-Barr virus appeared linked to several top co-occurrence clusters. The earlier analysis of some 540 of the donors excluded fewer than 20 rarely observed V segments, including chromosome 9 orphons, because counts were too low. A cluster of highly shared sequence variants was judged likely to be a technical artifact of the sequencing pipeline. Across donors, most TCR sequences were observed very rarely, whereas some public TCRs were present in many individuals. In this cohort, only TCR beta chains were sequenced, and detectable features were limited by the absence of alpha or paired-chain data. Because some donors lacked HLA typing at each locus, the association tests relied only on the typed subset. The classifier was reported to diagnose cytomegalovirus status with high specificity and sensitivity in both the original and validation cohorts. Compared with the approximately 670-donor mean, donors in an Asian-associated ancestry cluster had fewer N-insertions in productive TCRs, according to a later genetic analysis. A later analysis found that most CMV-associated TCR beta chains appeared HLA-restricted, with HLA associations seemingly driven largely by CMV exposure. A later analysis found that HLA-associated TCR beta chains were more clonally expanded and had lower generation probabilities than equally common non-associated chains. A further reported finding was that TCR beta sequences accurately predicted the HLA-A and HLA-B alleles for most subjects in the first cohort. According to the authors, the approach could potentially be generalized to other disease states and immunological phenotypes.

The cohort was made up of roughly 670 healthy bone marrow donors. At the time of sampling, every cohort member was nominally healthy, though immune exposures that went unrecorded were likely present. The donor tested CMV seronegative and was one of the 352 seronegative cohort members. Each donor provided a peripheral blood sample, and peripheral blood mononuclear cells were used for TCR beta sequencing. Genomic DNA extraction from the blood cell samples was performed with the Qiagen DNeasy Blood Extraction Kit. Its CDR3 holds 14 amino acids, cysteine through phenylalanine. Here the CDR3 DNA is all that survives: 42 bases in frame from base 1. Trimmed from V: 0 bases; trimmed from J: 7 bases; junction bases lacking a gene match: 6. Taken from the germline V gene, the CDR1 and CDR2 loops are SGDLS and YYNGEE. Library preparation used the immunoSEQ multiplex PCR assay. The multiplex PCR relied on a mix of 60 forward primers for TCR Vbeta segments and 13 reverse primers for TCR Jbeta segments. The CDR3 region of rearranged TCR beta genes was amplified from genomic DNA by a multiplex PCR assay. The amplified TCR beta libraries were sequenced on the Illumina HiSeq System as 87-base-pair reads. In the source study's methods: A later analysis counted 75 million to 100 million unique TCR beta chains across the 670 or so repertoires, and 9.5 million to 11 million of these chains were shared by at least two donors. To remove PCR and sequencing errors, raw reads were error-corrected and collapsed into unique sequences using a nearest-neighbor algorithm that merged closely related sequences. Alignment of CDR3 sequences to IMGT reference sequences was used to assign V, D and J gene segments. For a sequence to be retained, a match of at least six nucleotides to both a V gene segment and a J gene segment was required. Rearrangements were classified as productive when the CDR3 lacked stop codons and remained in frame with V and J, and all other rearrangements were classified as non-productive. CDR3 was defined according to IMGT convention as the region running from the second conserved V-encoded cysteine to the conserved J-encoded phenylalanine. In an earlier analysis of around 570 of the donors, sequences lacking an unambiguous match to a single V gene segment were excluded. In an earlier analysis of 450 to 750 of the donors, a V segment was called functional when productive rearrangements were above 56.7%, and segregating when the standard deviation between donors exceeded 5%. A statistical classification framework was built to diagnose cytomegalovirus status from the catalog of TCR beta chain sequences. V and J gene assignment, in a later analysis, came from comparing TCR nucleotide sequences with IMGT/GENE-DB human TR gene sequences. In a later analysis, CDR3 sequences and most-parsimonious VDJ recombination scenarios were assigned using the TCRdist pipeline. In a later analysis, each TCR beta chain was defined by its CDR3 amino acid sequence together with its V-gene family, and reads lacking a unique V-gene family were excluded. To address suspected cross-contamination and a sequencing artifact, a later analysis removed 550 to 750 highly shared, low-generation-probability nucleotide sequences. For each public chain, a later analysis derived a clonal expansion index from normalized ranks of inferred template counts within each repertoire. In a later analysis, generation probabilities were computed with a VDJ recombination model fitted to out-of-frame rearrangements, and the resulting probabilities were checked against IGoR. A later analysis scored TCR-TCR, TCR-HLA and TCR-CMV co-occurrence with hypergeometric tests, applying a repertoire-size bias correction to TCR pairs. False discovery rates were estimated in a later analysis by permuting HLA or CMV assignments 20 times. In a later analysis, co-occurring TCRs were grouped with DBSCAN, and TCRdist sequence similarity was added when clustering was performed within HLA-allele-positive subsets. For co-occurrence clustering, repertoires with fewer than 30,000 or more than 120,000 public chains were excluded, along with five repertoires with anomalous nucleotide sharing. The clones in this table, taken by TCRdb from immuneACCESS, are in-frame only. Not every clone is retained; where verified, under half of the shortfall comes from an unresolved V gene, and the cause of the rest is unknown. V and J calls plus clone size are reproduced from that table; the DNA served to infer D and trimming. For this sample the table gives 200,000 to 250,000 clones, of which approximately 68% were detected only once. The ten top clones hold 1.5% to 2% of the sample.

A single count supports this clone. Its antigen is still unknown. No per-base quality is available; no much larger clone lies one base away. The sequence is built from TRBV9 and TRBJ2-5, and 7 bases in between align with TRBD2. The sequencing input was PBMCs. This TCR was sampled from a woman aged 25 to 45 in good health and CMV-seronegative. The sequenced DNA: TGTGCCAGCAGCGTAGGGGCCTGGGGGGGGACCCAGTACTTC. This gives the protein CASSVGAWGGTQYF.